The 6 T cell receptor beta chains below come from one sample, sequenced in a study of shared clonotypes between healthy human individuals. Sequenced by immunoSEQ multiplex PCR; TCRdb stores in-frame clones only, minus some. The sample yields millions of clones, around 94% seen once. The sample consisted of naive CD4+ T cells sorted from blood. Subset reported: CD45RA+ positively selected. The receptor source for this set is a man aged 18 to 29 in good health.

This chain joins TRBV27 and TRBJ1-5, with D unresolved. Deletions cut 6 bases from V and 2 bases from J, with 11 bases between. In germline, CDR1 is MNHEY, CDR2 SMNVEV (reference sequence). This CDR3 region has 14 residues. The CDR3 region has the DNA TGTGCCAGCAGGCCCCACGGCGGCAATCAGCCCCAGCATTTT. This encodes CASRPHGGNQPQHF.

V is TRBV6-6 and J is TRBJ1-1, with unresolved D. Germline V gene sequence: CDR1 MNHNY, CDR2 SVGAGI (reference sequence). The CDR3 sequence is 14 residues long. The V end lost 2 bases, the J end lost 1 base, and 8 bases lay between the germline ends. This CDR3 reads CASSYLNQNTEAFF. The DNA for the CDR3 is TGTGCCAGCAGTTACCTCAACCAGAACACTGAAGCTTTCTTT.

This sequence joins TRBV6-5 and TRBJ2-2, with 8 bases fitting TRBD2. This CDR3 contains 14 residues. Unmatched junction bases numbered 4, after V lost 6 bases and J lost 4 bases. Germline CDR1 and CDR2: MNHEY and SVGAGI. The CDR3 DNA is TGTGCCAGCAGAAGACTAGCGTCCACCGGGGAGCTGTTTTTT. Its translation is CASRRLASTGELFF.

The chain couples TRBV30 to TRBJ1-1; no firm D call. CDR1 GTSNPN and CDR2 SVGIG come from the germline V gene (reference sequence). Trimming stripped 0 bases from V and 5 bases from J, with 22 bases between. The CDR3 totals 17 residues. The DNA for the CDR3 is TGTGCCTGGAGTGTGGTTGGGCTCCAGGCCGAAGGAACTGAAGCTTTCTTT. This sequence encodes CAWSVVGLQAEGTEAFF.

This clone showed up just once. The chain joins TRBV6-4 to TRBJ2-5; 11 bases fit TRBD1. After removal of 4 bases from V and 4 bases from J, the junction contained 8 bases not matched to a gene. Per the germline V gene, CDR1 is MRHNA and CDR2 is SNTAGT. This CDR3 region has 16 residues. CDR3 sequence reads: CASSGRPGQGGETQYF. CDR3 in DNA: TGTGCCAGCAGTGGCCGACCGGGACAGGGGGGAGAGACCCAGTACTTC.

V is TRBV30 and J is TRBJ2-5; D remains ambiguous. V was shortened by 0 bases and J by 3 bases, with 8 bases between the two germline ends. Germline CDR1 reads GTSNPN; CDR2 reads SVGIG (reference sequence). The CDR3 contains 13 residues. The CDR3, as DNA: TGTGCCTGGAGTGTACTGTCCAAAGAGACCCAGTACTTC. As protein: CAWSVLSKETQYF.